The present TCR beta chain was sequenced within a study of T cell changes during pregnancy in multiple sclerosis. The assay was immunoSEQ multiplex PCR, and TCRdb's table has in-frame clones only and misses some. Of over 35,000 clones listed, almost 95% are singletons. The sample here was CD8+ T cells from peripheral blood mononuclear cells, taken in the third trimester of pregnancy. The TCR comes from a female donor with multiple sclerosis, enrolled in a pregnancy study.

CDR3 in amino acids: CASIRGGYEQYF. In DNA form, the CDR3 reads TGTGCCAGTATTAGGGGCGGTTACGAGCAGTACTTC. The J gene is TRBJ2-7, the V gene TRBV2, with D perhaps TRBD1 (5 bases). This CDR3 is built from 12 residues. V was clipped by 9 bases and J by 4 bases, with 13 bases between them. Per the germline V gene, CDR1 is SNHLY and CDR2 is FYNNEI.